This entry lists 21 T cell receptor beta chains sequenced from one sample in a study of blood T cells in healthy people across ages. The second PCR ran roughly 6 to 12 cycles with a sample-barcoded 5' primer and J-beta primers. Each CDR3 protein is one row after TCRdb ran MiXCR on the 5' RACE reads. Of 380,000 or so distinct CDR3 sequences listed, approximately 47% are singletons. Sequenced sample: blood. These receptor sequences come from a man aged 55 to 69 in good health.

The chain combines TRBV29-1 with TRBJ2-5; TRBD1 is a possible D gene (5 bases). Germline CDR1 and CDR2: SQVTM and ANQGSEA. Trimming took 6 bases from V and 1 from J, leaving 15 bases between them. CDR3 length: 14 residues. CDR3 region: CSVAADTIQETQYF. CDR3 nucleotides: TGCAGCGTGGCCGCGGACACCATCCAAGAGACCCAGTACTTC.

The chain has TRBV9 and TRBJ2-5, with D maybe TRBD1 (6 bases). The length of the CDR3 is 14 residues. Germline V gene sequence: CDR1 SGDLS, CDR2 YYNGEE. The V end was cut by 0 bases, the J end by 2 bases, with 8 bases between. The CDR3 DNA reads as TGTGCCAGCAGCGTAGGGGACATACAAGAGACCCAGTACTTC. Its protein is CASSVGDIQETQYF.

As concerns this clonotype: Relative to the germline gene, one junction end is altered; a read error may explain this. DNA for the CDR3: TGTGCCAACAGTCCCGGTCAGGGGTCGAACACCGGGGAGCTGTTTTTT. Translated, it gives CANSPGQGSNTGELFF. The V gene is TRBV28, the J gene TRBJ2-2, with D possibly matching TRBD1 (6 bases). Germline CDR1 is MDHEN and CDR2 is SYDVKM. The CDR3 spans 16 residues.

V and J are TRBV6-5 and TRBJ1-2, with D possibly TRBD1 on 5 matching bases. CDR3 length: 13 amino acids. V dropped 5 bases and J dropped 4 bases, with 11 bases sitting between them. Germline V gives CDR1 MNHEY, CDR2 SVGAGI. CDR3 sequence (DNA): TGTGCCAGCAGTCCCGGGGCCGGCTATGGCTACACCTTC. This sequence encodes CASSPGAGYGYTF.

The chain uses TRBV6-4 and TRBJ2-3; a possible D gene is TRBD2 (6 bases). The V end was cut by 4 bases, the J end by 2 bases, with 13 bases between. Germline assignment: CDR1 MRHNA and CDR2 SNTAGT. The CDR3 length is 15 residues. The DNA for the CDR3 is TGTGCCAGCAGTGCCGGCGGGGCCCACACAGATACGCAGTATTTT. Encoded protein: CASSAGGAHTDTQYF.

CDR3 in DNA: TGCGCCAGCAGCCAAGCGGGGGGCGGGATGATAAATGAGCAGTTCTTC. This gives the protein CASSQAGGGMINEQFF. V is TRBV4-1 and J is TRBJ2-1, with D perhaps matching TRBD2 (7 bases). In germline, CDR1 is MGHRA, CDR2 YSYEKL. The CDR3 runs 16 residues. V dropped 1 base and J dropped 7 bases, with 17 bases sitting between them.

This clonotype has at least ten counts. This chain uses TRBV13 with TRBJ2-1, with D hard to call. The germline CDR1 and CDR2 sequences are PRHDT and FYEKMQ (reference sequence). The CDR3 is 15 residues long. The V and J ends lost 2 bases and 4 bases respectively, with 12 bases between them. CDR3 DNA: TGTGCCAGCAGCTTACCAGGATCCCTATACAATGAGCAGTTCTTC. Amino acid sequence: CASSLPGSLYNEQFF.

As concerns this clonotype: A single base separates this from a much larger clone, so it may be a read error. The rearrangement uses TRBV2 and TRBJ2-5; TRBD2 matches at 9 bases. In germline, CDR1 is SNHLY, CDR2 FYNNEI. Trimming removed 4 bases from V and 11 bases from J; junction bases left unmatched: 17. CDR3 length equals 16 residues. CDR3 bases: TGTGCCAGCAGTGGGGGCGGAGGGCTAGCGGGAATCGGACAGTACTTC. Protein product: CASSGGGGLAGIGQYF.

This rearrangement joins TRBV29-1 to TRBJ2-1; possibly TRBD1 or TRBD2 for D (5 bases each). The CDR3 contains 10 residues. V was trimmed by 7 bases and J by 13 bases, leaving 14 bases between them. Germline loops: CDR1 SQVTM, CDR2 ANQGSEA. DNA for the CDR3: TGCAGCGCTGGGGACCGTGACCAGTTCTTC. Translated, it gives CSAGDRDQFF.

This rearrangement joins TRBV28 to TRBJ2-7; TRBD1 agrees at 7 bases. The junction had 15 bases not matched to a gene; V was cut back by 7 bases and J by 0 bases. The CDR3 has 17 amino acids. From germline, CDR1 is MDHEN and CDR2 SYDVKM. Written as DNA, the CDR3 is TGTGCCAGCACCGGGCCCCTACAGGGGCCGAACTCCTACGAGCAGTACTTC. It encodes CASTGPLQGPNSYEQYF.

The chain uses TRBV20-1 and TRBJ1-1, with a weak D call TRBD1 (5 bases). The CDR3 is 16 residues long. Trimming cost V 0 bases and J 2 bases, with 16 bases left between them. From germline, CDR1 is DFQATT and CDR2 SNEGSKA (reference sequence). CDR3 protein: CSARDFRGGDNTEAFF. In DNA, the CDR3 is TGCAGTGCTAGAGATTTTCGTGGGGGGGATAACACTGAAGCTTTCTTT.

This clonotype was seen ten or more times. J is TRBJ1-2 and V is TRBV12-3 or TRBV12-4; 8 bases are shared with TRBD1. J lost 8 bases, V lost 5 bases, and 13 bases had no gene match. This CDR3 is 15 amino acids long. CDR3 amino acids: CASSGGAGGAGGYTF. Written as DNA, the CDR3 is TGTGCCAGCAGTGGCGGTGCAGGGGGCGCTGGAGGCTACACCTTC.

The V call is TRBV7-2, the J call TRBJ2-3, with 7 bases identical to TRBD2. The CDR3 loop spans 16 amino acids. From germline, CDR1 is SGHTA and CDR2 FQGNSA. With 5 bases clipped from V and 2 bases from J, the junction kept 10 bases outside the gene matches. This CDR3 reads CASSPVGGRNTDTQYF. Here the CDR3 DNA reads TGTGCCAGCAGCCCGGTGGGGGGGAGGAACACAGATACGCAGTATTTT. Variable domain in full (rest from reference TRBV7-2 and TRBJ2-3): GAGVSQSPSNKVTEKGKDVELRCDPISGHTALYWYRQSLGQGLEFLIYFQGNSAPDKSGLPSDRFSAERTGGSVSTLTIQRTQQEDSAVYLCASSPVGGRNTDTQYFGPGTRLTVL.

This rearrangement joins TRBV10-1 to TRBJ2-7; 9 positions agree with TRBD1. J gave up 3 bases and V 8 bases, and 5 bases lay outside the gene matches. This CDR3 comprises 13 residues. Germline V gene data show CDR1 as WNHNN and CDR2 as SYGVQD (reference sequence). The CDR3 loop is CASEPGQGYEQYF. The CDR3 DNA reads TGCGCCAGCGAACCGGGACAGGGCTACGAGCAGTACTTC.

The genes are TRBV16 and TRBJ1-1; 7 bases fit TRBD1. After removal of 2 bases from V and 5 bases from J, the junction contained 5 bases not matched to a gene. CDR3 length equals 14 residues. Germline V lookup: CDR1 KGHSY, CDR2 FQNENV. The CDR3 DNA reads as TGTGCCAGCAGCCAACAGGGGGGCTTAACTGAAGCTTTCTTT. It is translated as CASSQQGGLTEAFF.

The chain couples TRBV27 to TRBJ1-2, with 7 bases fitting TRBD1. Germline trimming cut 6 bases from V and 6 bases from J; bases unmatched to any gene: 7. CDR1 and CDR2 (germline): MNHEY, SMNVEV (reference sequence). The CDR3 extends over 13 amino acids. The CDR3 spells CASRPTGKDGYTF. The DNA of the CDR3 is TGTGCCAGCAGACCGACAGGGAAGGATGGCTACACCTTC.

The V and J genes are TRBV7-2 and TRBJ2-5; 8 positions match TRBD2. Germline CDR1 SGHTA, CDR2 FQGNSA. The CDR3 extends over 17 amino acids. V was pared by 4 bases and J by 11 bases, with 21 bases of the junction left unmatched. DNA for the CDR3: TGTGCCAGCAGCTCACGCGGGCTAGCGGGCACCTACAATGAGCAGTACTTC. Its translation is CASSSRGLAGTYNEQYF.

This clonotype was seen a handful of times. The gene calls are TRBV28 and TRBJ2-5; TRBD1 agrees at 8 bases. The CDR3 is 15 residues long. Germline trimming cut 4 bases from V and 5 bases from J; bases unmatched to any gene: 9. The germline CDR1 and CDR2 sequences are MDHEN and SYDVKM. The CDR3 DNA follows: TGTGCCAGCAGTTCCCCTCGACAGGGGCGGGAGACCCAGTACTTC. Amino acid sequence: CASSSPRQGRETQYF.

V gene TRBV2 combines with J gene TRBJ2-4; 9 bases agree with TRBD1. Looked up from germline, CDR1 is SNHLY and CDR2 is FYNNEI. The CDR3 sequence is 16 residues long. With 3 bases clipped from V and 0 bases from J, the junction kept 3 bases outside the gene matches. The CDR3 loop reads CASSEDRGKAKNIQYF. CDR3 DNA: TGTGCCAGCAGTGAGGACAGGGGCAAAGCCAAAAACATTCAGTACTTC.

On this clonotype itself: It may be a read error: a sequence one base away is much more abundant. The chain uses TRBV12-3 or TRBV12-4 and TRBJ2-5; the D is unclear. This CDR3 has 11 residues. Here the CDR3 DNA reads TGTGCCAGCAGCCCAGAAGAGACCCGGTACTTC. Residues: CASSPEETRYF.

The chain couples TRBV4-3 to TRBJ1-2; no clear D. This CDR3 is built from 14 residues. The ends were cut back, 0 bases at V and 5 bases at J, with 10 bases in the middle. The V gene's germline CDR1 is LGHNA and CDR2 YSLEER. CDR3 DNA sequence: TGCGCCAGCAGCCAAGATCGCGGGAAATATGGCTACACCTTC. Encoded protein: CASSQDRGKYGYTF.